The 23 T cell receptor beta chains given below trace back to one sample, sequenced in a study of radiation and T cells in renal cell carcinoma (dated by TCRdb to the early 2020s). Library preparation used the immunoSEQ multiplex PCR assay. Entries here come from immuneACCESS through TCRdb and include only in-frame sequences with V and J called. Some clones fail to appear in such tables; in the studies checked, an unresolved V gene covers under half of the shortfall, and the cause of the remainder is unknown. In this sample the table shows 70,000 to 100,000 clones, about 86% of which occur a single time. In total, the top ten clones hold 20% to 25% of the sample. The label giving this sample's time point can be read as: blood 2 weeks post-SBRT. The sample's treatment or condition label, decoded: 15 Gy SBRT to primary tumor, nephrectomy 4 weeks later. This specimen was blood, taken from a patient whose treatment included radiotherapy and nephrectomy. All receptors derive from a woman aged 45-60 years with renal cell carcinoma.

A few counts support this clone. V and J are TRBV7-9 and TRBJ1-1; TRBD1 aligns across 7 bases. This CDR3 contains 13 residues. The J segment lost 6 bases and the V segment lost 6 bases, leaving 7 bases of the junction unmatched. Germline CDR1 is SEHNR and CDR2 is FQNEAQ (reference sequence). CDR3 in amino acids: CASRTTGASEAFF. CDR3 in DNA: TGTGCCAGCAGGACCACAGGGGCCTCTGAAGCTTTCTTT.

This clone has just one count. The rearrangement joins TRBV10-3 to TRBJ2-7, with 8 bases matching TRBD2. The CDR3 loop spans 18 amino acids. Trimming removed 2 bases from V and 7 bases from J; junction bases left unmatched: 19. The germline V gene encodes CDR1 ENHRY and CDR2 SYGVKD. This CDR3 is CAISEGYRMRLAKLEQYF. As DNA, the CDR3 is TGTGCCATCAGTGAGGGGTACCGAATGCGACTAGCGAAGTTGGAGCAGTACTTC.

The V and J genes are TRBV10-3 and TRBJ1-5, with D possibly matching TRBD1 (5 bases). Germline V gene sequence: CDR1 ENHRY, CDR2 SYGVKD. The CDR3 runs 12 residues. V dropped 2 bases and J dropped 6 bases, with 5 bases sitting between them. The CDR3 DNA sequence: TGTGCCATCAGTGAGGGGGGTCAGCCCCAGCATTTT. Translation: CAISEGGQPQHF.

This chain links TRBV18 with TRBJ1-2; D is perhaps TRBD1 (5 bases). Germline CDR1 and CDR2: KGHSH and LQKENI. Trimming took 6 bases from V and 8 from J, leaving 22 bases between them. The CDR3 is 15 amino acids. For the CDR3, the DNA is TGTGCCAGCTCGCCCGGCGGGGGGATCGGAGAAGGCTACACCTTC. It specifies CASSPGGGIGEGYTF. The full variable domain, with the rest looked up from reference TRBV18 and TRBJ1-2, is NAGVMQNPRHLVRRRGQEARLRCSPMKGHSHVYWYRQLPEEGLKFMVYLQKENIIDESGMPKERFSAEFPKEGPSILRIQQVVRGDSAAYFCASSPGGGIGEGYTFGSGTRLTVV.

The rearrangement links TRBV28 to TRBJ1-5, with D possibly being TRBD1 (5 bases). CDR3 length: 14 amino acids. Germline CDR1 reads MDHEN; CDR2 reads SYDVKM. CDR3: CAGGTDVLNQPQHF. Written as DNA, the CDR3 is TGTGCTGGGGGGACTGACGTTTTAAATCAGCCCCAGCATTTT.

DNA for the CDR3: TGTGCCAGTAGCCCCGAGGGGGCCTGGTTAGGAGATACGCAGTATTTT. Translating it yields CASSPEGAWLGDTQYF. The V call is TRBV19, the J call TRBJ2-3; 7 nucleotides line up with TRBD1. With V trimmed by 6 bases and J by 5 bases, 14 bases remained unmatched. Germline V gives CDR1 LNHDA, CDR2 SQIVND (reference sequence). This CDR3 is built from 16 residues.

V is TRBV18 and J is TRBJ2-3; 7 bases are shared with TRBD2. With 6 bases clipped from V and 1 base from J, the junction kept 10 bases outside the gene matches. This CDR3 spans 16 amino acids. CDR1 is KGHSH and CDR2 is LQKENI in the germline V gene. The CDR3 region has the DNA TGTGCCAGCTCTGTGAGCGGGGAGTCGGGCACAGATACGCAGTATTTT. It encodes CASSVSGESGTDTQYF.

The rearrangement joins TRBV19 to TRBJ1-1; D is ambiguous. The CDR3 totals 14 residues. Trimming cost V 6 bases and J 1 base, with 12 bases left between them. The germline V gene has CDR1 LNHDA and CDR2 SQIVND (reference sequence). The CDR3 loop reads CASSSPGSNTEAFF. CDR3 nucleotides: TGTGCCAGTAGCTCTCCGGGATCGAACACTGAAGCTTTCTTT.

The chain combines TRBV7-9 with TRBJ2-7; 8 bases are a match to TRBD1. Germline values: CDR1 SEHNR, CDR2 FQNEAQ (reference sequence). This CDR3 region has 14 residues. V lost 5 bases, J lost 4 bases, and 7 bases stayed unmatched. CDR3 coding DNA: TGTGCCAGCAGCCCGGGACAGGTGGGGTACGAGCAGTACTTC. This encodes CASSPGQVGYEQYF.

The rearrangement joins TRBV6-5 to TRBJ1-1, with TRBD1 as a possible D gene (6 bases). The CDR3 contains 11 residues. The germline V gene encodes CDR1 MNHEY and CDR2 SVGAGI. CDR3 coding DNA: TGTGCAACGGGGGGCGACACTGAAGCTTTCTTT. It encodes CATGGDTEAFF.

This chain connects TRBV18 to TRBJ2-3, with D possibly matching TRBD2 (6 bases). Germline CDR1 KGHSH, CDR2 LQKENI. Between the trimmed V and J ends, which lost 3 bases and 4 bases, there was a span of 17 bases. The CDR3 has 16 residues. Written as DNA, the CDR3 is TGTGCCAGCTCACCGAAGGGAGGCAGTCTTCCAGATACGCAGTATTTT. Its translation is CASSPKGGSLPDTQYF. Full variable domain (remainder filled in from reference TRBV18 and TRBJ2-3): NAGVMQNPRHLVRRRGQEARLRCSPMKGHSHVYWYRQLPEEGLKFMVYLQKENIIDESGMPKERFSAEFPKEGPSILRIQQVVRGDSAAYFCASSPKGGSLPDTQYFGPGTRLTVL.

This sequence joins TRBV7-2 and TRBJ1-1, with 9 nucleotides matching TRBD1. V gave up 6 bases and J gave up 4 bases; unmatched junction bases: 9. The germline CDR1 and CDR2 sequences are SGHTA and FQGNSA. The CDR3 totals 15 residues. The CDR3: CASRNNRGLVTEAFF. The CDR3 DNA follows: TGTGCCAGCAGGAATAACAGGGGGCTTGTCACTGAAGCTTTCTTT.

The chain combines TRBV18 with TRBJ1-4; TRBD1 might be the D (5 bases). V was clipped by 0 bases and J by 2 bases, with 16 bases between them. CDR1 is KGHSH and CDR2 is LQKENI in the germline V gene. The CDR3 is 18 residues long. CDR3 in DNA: TGTGCCAGCTCACCACCGAACTCGGGGGATTCGACTAATGAAAAACTGTTTTTT. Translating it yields CASSPPNSGDSTNEKLFF.

CDR3 sequence reads: CASSETGGVGSYNEQFF. In DNA, the CDR3 is TGTGCCAGCAGTGAAACAGGGGGTGTCGGCTCCTACAATGAGCAGTTCTTC. The rearrangement uses TRBV6-1 and TRBJ2-1, with 8 bases lining up with TRBD1. CDR1 is MNHNS and CDR2 is SASEGT in the germline V gene. Trimming cost V 2 bases and J 0 bases; bases outside gene matches: 6. CDR3 length: 17 amino acids.

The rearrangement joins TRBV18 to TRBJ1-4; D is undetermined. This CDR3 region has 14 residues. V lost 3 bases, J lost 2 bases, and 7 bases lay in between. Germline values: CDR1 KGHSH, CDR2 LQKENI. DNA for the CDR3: TGTGCCAGCTCACCGTTCAGCACTAATGAAAAACTGTTTTTT. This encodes CASSPFSTNEKLFF.

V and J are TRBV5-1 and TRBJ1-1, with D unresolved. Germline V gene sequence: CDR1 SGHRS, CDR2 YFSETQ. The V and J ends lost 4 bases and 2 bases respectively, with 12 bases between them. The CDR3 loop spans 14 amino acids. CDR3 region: CASSQEEINTEAFF. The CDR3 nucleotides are TGCGCCAGCAGCCAGGAAGAGATTAACACTGAAGCTTTCTTT.

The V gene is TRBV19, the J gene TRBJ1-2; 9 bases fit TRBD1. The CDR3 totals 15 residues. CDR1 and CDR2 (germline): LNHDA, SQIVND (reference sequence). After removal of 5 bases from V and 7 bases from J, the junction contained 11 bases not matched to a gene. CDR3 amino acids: CASSPGQGRDSGYTF. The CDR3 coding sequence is TGTGCCAGTAGTCCCGGACAGGGGAGGGACAGTGGCTACACCTTC.

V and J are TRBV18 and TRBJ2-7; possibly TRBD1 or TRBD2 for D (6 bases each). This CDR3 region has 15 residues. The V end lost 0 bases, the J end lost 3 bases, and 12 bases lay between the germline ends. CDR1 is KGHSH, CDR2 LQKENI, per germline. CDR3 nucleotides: TGTGCCAGCTCACCACCAAGGGGGGAGAACTACGAGCAGTACTTC. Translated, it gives CASSPPRGENYEQYF.

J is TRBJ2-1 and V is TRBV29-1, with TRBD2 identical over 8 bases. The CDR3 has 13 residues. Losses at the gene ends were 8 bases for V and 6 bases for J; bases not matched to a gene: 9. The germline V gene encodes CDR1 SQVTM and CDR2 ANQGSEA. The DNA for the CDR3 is TGCAGCACCCAGCGGGGGAACCTCAATGAGCAGTTCTTC. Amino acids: CSTQRGNLNEQFF.

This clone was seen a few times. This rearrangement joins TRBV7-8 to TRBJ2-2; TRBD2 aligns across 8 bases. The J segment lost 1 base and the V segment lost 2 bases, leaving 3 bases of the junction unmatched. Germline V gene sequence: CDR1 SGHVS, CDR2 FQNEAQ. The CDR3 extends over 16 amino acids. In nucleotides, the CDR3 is TGTGCCAGCAGCTTATACAGCGGGGGGAACACCGGGGAGCTGTTTTTT. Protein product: CASSLYSGGNTGELFF. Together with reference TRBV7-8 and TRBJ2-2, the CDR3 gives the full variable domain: GAGVSQSPRYKVAKRGQDVALRCDPISGHVSLFWYQQALGQGPEFLTYFQNEAQLDKSGLPSDRFFAERPEGSVSTLKIQRTQQEDSAVYLCASSLYSGGNTGELFFGEGSRLTVL.

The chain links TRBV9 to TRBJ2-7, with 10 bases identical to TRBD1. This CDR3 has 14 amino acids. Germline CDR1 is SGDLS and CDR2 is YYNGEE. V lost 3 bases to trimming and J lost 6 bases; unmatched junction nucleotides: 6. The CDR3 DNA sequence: TGTGCCAGCAGCGCCGGACAGGGGGTCGGCGAGCAGTACTTC. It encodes CASSAGQGVGEQYF.

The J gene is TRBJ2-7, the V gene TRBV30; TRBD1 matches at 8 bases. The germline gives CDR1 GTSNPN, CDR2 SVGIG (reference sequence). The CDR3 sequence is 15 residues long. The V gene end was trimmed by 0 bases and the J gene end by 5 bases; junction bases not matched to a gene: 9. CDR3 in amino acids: CAWSVPGRGLDEQYF. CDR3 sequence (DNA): TGTGCCTGGAGTGTACCTGGCAGGGGGCTCGACGAGCAGTACTTC.

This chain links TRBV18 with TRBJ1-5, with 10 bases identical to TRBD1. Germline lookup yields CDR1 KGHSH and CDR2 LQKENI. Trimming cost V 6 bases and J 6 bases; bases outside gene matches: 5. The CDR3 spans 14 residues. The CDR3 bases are TGTGCCAGCTCTCGGGACAGGGGAAGTCAGCCCCAGCATTTT. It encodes CASSRDRGSQPQHF.